This T cell receptor beta chain was observed in a study of cytomegalovirus exposure and HLA in healthy donors. Whole-study findings and limits: Evidence from a later analysis indicated that most CMV-associated TCR beta chains looked HLA-restricted. Association of a missense DCLRE1C variant with TCR beta V- and J-gene trimming was reported in a later analysis.

About this clone: Its antigen is not identified.

This PCR relied on a set of 60 Vbeta primers and 13 Jbeta primers. Sequenced by immunoSEQ multiplex PCR; TCRdb stores in-frame clones only, minus some. The sample gives 140,000 to 150,000 clones, around 84% of which show up once; about 2.6% is in the top ten. Germline V lookup: CDR1 SQVTM, CDR2 ANQGSEA. The CDR3 is 12 residues long. Trimming removed 3 bases from V and 4 bases from J, with 4 bases in between. Sequencing input: PBMCs. The V call is TRBV29-1, the J call TRBJ2-6; D is unresolved. The clonotype comes from a boy aged 2 to 10 in good health and CMV-seronegative. CDR3 in DNA: TGCAGCGTTGAGCGCGGGGCCAACGTCCTGACTTTC. Translating gives CSVERGANVLTF.